This entry describes one T cell receptor (beta chain). The data were obtained in a study of blood T cell repertoires in COVID-19. Trimming left V 1 base short and J 7 bases short, with 8 bases between. Germline V gives CDR1 GTSNPN, CDR2 SVGIG (reference sequence). The CDR3 loop spans 12 amino acids. Clones were read by immunoSEQ multiplex PCR, and TCRdb kept only the in-frame ones, dropping some. The table has about 300,000 clones, around 90% seen once. The sequenced material came from PBMCs or T cells enriched from blood (not recorded which). This chain uses TRBV30 with TRBJ1-3; no firm D call. The source is a woman in her 30s who had recovered from COVID-19. CDR3 amino acids: CAWSAAANTIYF. CDR3 coding DNA: TGTGCCTGGAGTGCTGCGGCGAACACCATATATTTT.